This T cell receptor (beta chain) was identified during a study of cytomegalovirus exposure and HLA in healthy donors. The germline gives CDR1 MGHRA, CDR2 YSYEKL. Unmatched junction bases numbered 9, after V lost 2 bases and J lost 3 bases. The CDR3 has 19 residues. Use of 60 Vbeta and 13 Jbeta primers characterized the PCR. Only in-frame clones appear in the TCRdb table, and some are missing; sequencing was by immunoSEQ multiplex PCR. There are 40,000 to 60,000 clones in the sample, with around 5.6% held by the top ten. The TCR originated in a male donor in good health and CMV-seropositive. The sequencing input was PBMCs. The chain uses TRBV4-1 and TRBJ2-2; 13 bases line up with TRBD2. The CDR3 nucleotides are TGCGCCAGCAGCCAAAGACTGGGACTAGCGGGGCCAGACACCGGGGAGCTGTTTTTT. Protein product: CASSQRLGLAGPDTGELFF.